Listed here are 4 T cell receptor beta chains from one sample, sequenced in a study of T cells in Graves' hyperthyroidism and ophthalmopathy (dated by TCRdb to the late 2010s). The library was prepared using multiplex PCR. Instrument used: Illumina HiSeq 2000. TCR beta CDR3 regions were amplified from RNA transcripts. For the first round of RT-PCR on the TCR CDR3, the HTBI primer set was used together with the Qiagen OneStep RT-PCR kit. Through fastp at Q25 and MiXCR, TCRdb rebuilt clones from the public reads, retaining in-frame beta chains. Entries are consolidated by CDR3 protein sequence, retaining the most common genes and DNA. Here the sample has 400,000 to 500,000 distinct CDR3 sequences; approximately 14% occur a single time. The ten largest clones represent 5% to 6.5% of the sample. Sequenced material: blood. The origin of the receptors is a woman aged 18-29 years with Graves' hyperthyroidism.

In this sample, this clonotype turned up a few times. The DNA for the CDR3 is TGTGCCAGCAGCCTTGAGACTGCCTATGGGCAGTTCTTC. Translation gives CASSLETAYGQFF. The rearrangement links TRBV3-1 to TRBJ2-1, with D unresolved. This CDR3 is built from 13 residues. Germline CDR1 and CDR2: LGHDT and YNNKEL (reference sequence). Trimming took off 4 bases at V and 12 bases at J, with 16 bases between the two ends.

This chain connects TRBV4-1 to TRBJ2-5; 8 bases are shared with TRBD2. The CDR3 length is 15 residues. Losses at the gene ends were 3 bases for V and 2 bases for J; bases not matched to a gene: 5. Germline V gives CDR1 MGHRA, CDR2 YSYEKL. CDR3 DNA sequence: TGCGCCAGCAGCCATCCACCGGGAGGGCAAGAGACCCAGTACTTC. This codes for CASSHPPGGQETQYF.

This clonotype was detected many times. The chain links TRBV6-1 to TRBJ2-7; D call uncertain. Germline-derived CDR1 and CDR2 are MNHNS and SASEGT. The CDR3 contains 13 residues. V was trimmed by 8 bases and J by 5 bases, leaving 16 bases between them. The CDR3 bases are TGTGCCAGCGGGTCCGGGCTTCTCAACGAGCAGTACTTC. This codes for CASGSGLLNEQYF.

This clonotype was seen ten or more times. CDR3 amino acids: CASSYPNTEAFF. The CDR3 DNA follows: TGTGCCAGCAGTTACCCGAACACTGAAGCTTTCTTT. The chain couples TRBV6-2 or TRBV6-3 to TRBJ1-1; D is uncertain. The CDR3 loop spans 12 amino acids. V gave up 2 bases and J gave up 1 base, with 2 bases separating them. The germline V gene has CDR1 MNHEY and CDR2 SVGEGT.